This T cell receptor (beta chain) originates from a study of OX40 agonist ivuxolimab in advanced cancers. Study in general: As their treatment, patients were administered ivuxolimab, an agonistic anti-OX40 (CD134) antibody. The mean age was 60 years, ranging from roughly 23 to 80, with roughly four fifths of participants male. Study-wide points: Fewer expanded clones were found on average in CD4+ than in CD8+ T cells.

Worth noting for this clone: What it binds is unknown.

Germline assignment: CDR1 SGHDT and CDR2 YYEEEE. Trimming cost V 4 bases and J 4 bases, with 9 bases left between them. The CDR3 consists of 14 residues. Profiled with immunoSEQ multiplex PCR; TCRdb holds only in-frame clones, not every one. This sample has some 100,000 clones, with about 85% found just once. The origin of this receptor is an adult with an advanced solid tumor such as melanoma, head and neck, liver or kidney cancer. The input for sequencing was CD4+ or CD8+ T cells sorted from blood, taken in a trial of the OX40 agonist ivuxolimab. This rearrangement joins TRBV5-6 to TRBJ1-6; a weak D match, TRBD1 (6 bases). The CDR3 nucleotides are TGTGCCAGCAGCATCGGACAGTATAATTCACCCCTCCACTTT. Translation: CASSIGQYNSPLHF.